These 29 T cell receptor beta chains originate from one sample sequenced in a study of cytomegalovirus exposure and HLA in healthy donors. Both 60 Vbeta primers and 13 Jbeta primers went into the PCR. Repertoires were generated with immunoSEQ multiplex PCR, while TCRdb's copy carries only in-frame clones and drops some. The sample yields roughly 180,000 clones, about 83% seen once. The sample consisted of PBMCs. These receptors came from a female donor in good health and CMV-seronegative.

The chain's CDR3 is CASSPMVVRAGGHYEQYF. The CDR3, as DNA: TGCGCCAGCAGCCCGATGGTCGTTCGGGCGGGGGGGCACTACGAGCAGTACTTC. The rearrangement uses TRBV5-1 and TRBJ2-7; 9 bases are a match to TRBD2. V was pared by 4 bases and J by 3 bases, with 17 bases of the junction left unmatched. This CDR3 is built from 18 residues. Germline V CDR1 and CDR2: SGHRS, YFSETQ.

The gene calls are TRBV9 and TRBJ2-3; no clear D gene. Germline values: CDR1 SGDLS, CDR2 YYNGEE. The V and J ends lost 0 bases and 3 bases respectively, with 11 bases between them. The CDR3 contains 15 residues. The CDR3 reads CASSVAFSRTDTQYF. The CDR3 bases are TGTGCCAGCAGCGTAGCGTTCTCCAGGACAGATACGCAGTATTTT. Filled out from reference TRBV9 and TRBJ2-3, the complete variable domain reads DSGVTQTPKHLITATGQRVTLRCSPRSGDLSVYWYQQSLDQGLQFLIQYYNGEERAKGNILERFSAQQFPDLHSELNLSSLELGDSALYFCASSVAFSRTDTQYFGPGTRLTVL.

V gene TRBV30 combines with J gene TRBJ2-3; 10 nucleotides align to TRBD2. The CDR3 has 15 amino acids. Trimming cost V 4 bases and J 3 bases; bases outside gene matches: 7. Germline loops: CDR1 GTSNPN, CDR2 SVGIG (reference sequence). CDR3 nucleotides: TGTGCCTGGACTCTCGGGACTAGCGTGACAGATACGCAGTATTTT. Translation gives CAWTLGTSVTDTQYF.

The count of this clone is one. The chain joins TRBV2 to TRBJ1-5; the D is unclear. This CDR3 is built from 14 residues. In germline, CDR1 is SNHLY, CDR2 FYNNEI. V was clipped by 10 bases and J by 4 bases, with 17 bases between them. The CDR3 DNA follows: TGTGCCACCGCCAGCCAGAGAGGTAATCAGCCCCAGCATTTT. The encoded protein is CATASQRGNQPQHF.

The chain uses TRBV7-8 and TRBJ2-3; 8 bases fit TRBD2. The germline V gene has CDR1 SGHVS and CDR2 FQNEAQ. This CDR3 spans 17 amino acids. The J segment lost 1 base and the V segment lost 1 base, leaving 7 bases of the junction unmatched. The CDR3 bases are TGTGCCAGCAGCTTAGGACTTGCGGGAGGAGGCACAGATACGCAGTATTTT. Translated: CASSLGLAGGGTDTQYF.

A few counts support this clone. The V call is TRBV15, the J call TRBJ1-1, with a possible D match to TRBD1 (6 bases). Trimming took off 0 bases at V and 5 bases at J, with 19 bases between the two ends. The V gene's germline CDR1 is LNHNV and CDR2 YYDKDF (reference sequence). This CDR3 contains 17 residues. The CDR3 region is CATSRDPPGHEGTEAFF. CDR3 DNA sequence: TGTGCCACCAGCAGAGATCCTCCGGGACATGAGGGGACTGAAGCTTTCTTT. Together with reference TRBV15 and TRBJ1-1, the CDR3 gives the full variable domain: DAMVIQNPRYQVTQFGKPVTLSCSQTLNHNVMYWYQQKSSQAPKLLFHYYDKDFNNEADTPDNFQSRRPNTSFCFLDIRSPGLGDTAMYLCATSRDPPGHEGTEAFFGQGTRLTVV.

This chain connects TRBV9 to TRBJ2-7, with 7 bases identical to TRBD2. The trim removed 3 bases at V and 5 bases at J, leaving 17 bases unmatched. This CDR3 spans 17 amino acids. Germline V gives CDR1 SGDLS, CDR2 YYNGEE. In DNA, the CDR3 is TGTGCCAGCAGCGATGATGGGGGTCCGGGAGGCAGTAACGAGCAGTACTTC. This gives the protein CASSDDGGPGGSNEQYF. Variable domain in full (rest from reference TRBV9 and TRBJ2-7): DSGVTQTPKHLITATGQRVTLRCSPRSGDLSVYWYQQSLDQGLQFLIQYYNGEERAKGNILERFSAQQFPDLHSELNLSSLELGDSALYFCASSDDGGPGGSNEQYFGPGTRLTVT.

DNA for the CDR3: TGTGCCTGGGACCCCGGGACTAGCGGGCCTTACGAGCAGTACTTC. It codes for CAWDPGTSGPYEQYF. This chain joins TRBV30 and TRBJ2-7; 12 bases are a match to TRBD2. From germline, CDR1 is GTSNPN and CDR2 SVGIG (reference sequence). The V segment lost 5 bases and the J segment 4 bases; nucleotides outside the gene matches: 9. The CDR3 has 15 amino acids.

The chain couples TRBV5-1 to TRBJ2-3, with 10 bases aligning to TRBD2. Germline trimming cut 4 bases from V and 4 bases from J; bases unmatched to any gene: 6. This CDR3 has 15 residues. Germline CDR1 is SGHRS and CDR2 is YFSETQ. The CDR3 loop reads CASSPAGGLADTQYF. The CDR3 DNA follows: TGCGCCAGCAGCCCAGCGGGGGGGCTGGCAGATACGCAGTATTTT.

The chain has TRBV18 and TRBJ1-5; TRBD1 is a possible D gene (6 bases). Germline V CDR1 and CDR2: KGHSH, LQKENI. Deletions cut 1 base from V and 1 base from J, with 8 bases between. The CDR3 is 15 residues long. CDR3 sequence: CASSPRGQSNQPQHF. In DNA form, the CDR3 reads TGTGCCAGCTCACCACGCGGACAGAGCAATCAGCCCCAGCATTTT.

CDR3 amino acids: CSAGGNYGYTF. Here the CDR3 DNA reads TGCAGCGCGGGGGGAAACTATGGCTACACCTTC. The chain combines TRBV29-1 with TRBJ1-2, with D maybe TRBD1 (5 bases). CDR1 and CDR2 (germline): SQVTM, ANQGSEA. V was cut by 7 bases and J by 2 bases, with 8 bases left in between. This CDR3 contains 11 residues.

The V and J genes are TRBV18 and TRBJ1-3, with D uncertain. V lost 3 bases to trimming and J lost 0 bases, with 9 bases between them. This CDR3 region has 15 residues. Germline CDR1 KGHSH, CDR2 LQKENI. The CDR3 loop reads CASSPLALSGNTIYF. CDR3 in DNA: TGTGCCAGCTCACCTTTGGCTCTCTCTGGAAACACCATATATTTT.

The chain couples TRBV10-3 to TRBJ1-2, with TRBD1 matching over 9 bases. Per germline, CDR1 ENHRY and CDR2 SYGVKD. Unmatched junction bases numbered 4, after V lost 4 bases and J lost 7 bases. The CDR3 totals 13 residues. The CDR3: CAISGDRDGGYTF. The CDR3 bases are TGTGCCATCAGTGGGGACAGGGACGGTGGCTACACCTTC.

This clone appeared a single time. The rearrangement links TRBV28 to TRBJ2-1; 7 bases fit TRBD2. Germline V gene sequence: CDR1 MDHEN, CDR2 SYDVKM. The CDR3 runs 14 residues. The V and J ends lost 3 bases and 8 bases, in that order; junction bases with no gene match: 7. The chain's CDR3 is CASSLLTSLDEQFF. Here the CDR3 DNA reads TGTGCCAGCAGTTTGTTGACTAGCTTGGATGAGCAGTTCTTC.

The chain carries TRBV5-1 and TRBJ1-2; no clear D gene. Germline V gives CDR1 SGHRS, CDR2 YFSETQ. Trimming stripped 0 bases from V and 0 bases from J, with 9 bases between. This CDR3 is built from 15 residues. The CDR3 is CASSLGQLANYGYTF. Written as DNA, the CDR3 is TGCGCCAGCAGCTTGGGGCAGCTAGCTAACTATGGCTACACCTTC.

In regard to this clone: At one of its ends the junction is not consistent with the germline gene, which may arise from a read error. J is TRBJ2-3 and V is TRBV13, with D possibly TRBD1 on 5 matching bases. This CDR3 region has 15 residues. Per germline, CDR1 PRHDT and CDR2 FYEKMQ (reference sequence). This CDR3 is CASSLGARPIDTQYF. DNA for the CDR3: TGTGCCAGCAGCCTAGGGGCCAGGCCAATAGATACGCAGTATTTT.

V usage is TRBV7-2 and J usage is TRBJ2-1; 7 nucleotides match TRBD2. From germline, CDR1 is SGHTA and CDR2 FQGNSA. This CDR3 has 12 amino acids. J was trimmed by 12 bases and V by 6 bases; bases with no gene match: 8. CDR3 sequence: CASRLTSVGQFF. CDR3 bases: TGTGCCAGCAGATTAACTAGCGTCGGGCAGTTCTTC.

The chain joins TRBV15 to TRBJ2-2; D gene uncertain. CDR3 size: 14 residues. Per germline, CDR1 LNHNV and CDR2 YYDKDF (reference sequence). V was trimmed by 4 bases and J by 1 base, leaving 7 bases between them. The CDR3 here is CATSKTLNTGELFF. DNA of the CDR3: TGTGCCACCAGCAAGACACTGAACACCGGGGAGCTGTTTTTT.

The V call is TRBV5-6, the J call TRBJ2-1, with a weak D call TRBD1 (6 bases). V lost 4 bases and J lost 2, with 16 bases in between. Per the germline V gene, CDR1 is SGHDT and CDR2 is YYEEEE. The CDR3 contains 16 residues. The CDR3, as DNA: TGTGCCAGCAGCGGCGGCCGGGACAAACCCTACAATGAGCAGTTCTTC. Protein product: CASSGGRDKPYNEQFF.

The rearrangement joins TRBV12-5 to TRBJ2-1, with 10 bases identical to TRBD2. This CDR3 is built from 15 residues. The V gene's germline CDR1 is LGHNT and CDR2 FRNRAP. The V and J ends lost 7 bases and 7 bases, in that order; junction bases with no gene match: 10. This chain's CDR3 is CASESRTSGTNEQFF. The CDR3 DNA reads as TGTGCTAGTGAGTCGAGGACTAGCGGTACTAATGAGCAGTTCTTC.

V gene TRBV5-1 combines with J gene TRBJ2-5; 7 bases are a match to TRBD2. V trimming: 4 bases; J trimming: 5 bases; junction bases outside the gene matches: 11. This CDR3 is built from 15 residues. Germline V gene lookup returns CDR1 SGHRS and CDR2 YFSETQ. This chain's CDR3 is CASSVNGLGIETQYF. As DNA, the CDR3 is TGCGCCAGCAGCGTTAACGGACTAGGAATCGAGACCCAGTACTTC.

In this sample, this clone turned up a few times. V and J are TRBV6-5 and TRBJ1-4; the D gene is possibly TRBD1 (6 bases). CDR3 length: 15 amino acids. V shed 4 bases and J shed 6 bases, with 15 bases lying between them. CDR1 is MNHEY and CDR2 is SVGAGI in the germline V gene. CDR3 in amino acids: CASSSAGAGDEKLFF. Written as DNA, the CDR3 is TGTGCCAGCAGTTCCGCAGGGGCCGGGGATGAAAAACTGTTTTTT.

The genes are TRBV11-3 and TRBJ2-1, with a weak D call TRBD1 (6 bases). This CDR3 spans 17 amino acids. V shed 3 bases and J shed 4 bases, with 19 bases lying between them. The germline CDR1 and CDR2 sequences are SGHNT and YENEEA. The CDR3, as DNA: TGTGCCAGCAGCTTTAGAGGGATGTCAGGGGTTTACAATGAGCAGTTCTTC. Residues: CASSFRGMSGVYNEQFF.

The chain combines TRBV5-4 with TRBJ1-2; D gene uncertain. V lost 0 bases, J lost 9 bases, and 15 bases lay in between. The V gene's germline CDR1 is SGHNT and CDR2 YYREEE (reference sequence). There are 14 residues in the CDR3. The CDR3 bases are TGTGCCAGCAGCTTGGCCGAACCGACTAGGAGCTACACCTTC. Its translation: CASSLAEPTRSYTF. Full variable domain (rest looked up from reference TRBV5-4 and TRBJ1-2): ETGVTQSPTHLIKTRGQQVTLRCSSQSGHNTVSWYQQALGQGPQFIFQYYREEENGRGNFPPRFSGLQFPNYSSELNVNALELDDSALYLCASSLAEPTRSYTFGSGTRLTVV.

The chain couples TRBV4-1 to TRBJ2-3, with D maybe TRBD2 (5 bases). Germline-derived CDR1 and CDR2 are MGHRA and YSYEKL. CDR3 size: 12 residues. V was pared by 6 bases and J by 4 bases, with 8 bases between. This chain's CDR3 is CASRAGADTQYF. Here the CDR3 DNA reads TGCGCCAGCAGGGCGGGCGCAGATACGCAGTATTTT.

The V call is TRBV7-2, the J call TRBJ2-5; 7 bases fit TRBD1. The DNA end favors TRBJ2-7, so the J call may be wrong. Germline-derived CDR1 and CDR2 are SGHTA and FQGNSA. The CDR3 length is 13 residues. The CDR3 sequence: CASSSTGVGEQYF. In DNA form, the CDR3 reads TGTGCCAGCAGCTCTACAGGGGTTGGCGAGCAGTACTTC.

This clone has only a few counts. The chain combines TRBV11-2 with TRBJ2-7; D might be TRBD1 (5 bases). There are 16 residues in the CDR3. The V gene lost 0 bases and the J gene lost 6 bases, with 18 bases spanning the gap. CDR1 SGHAT and CDR2 FQNNGV come from the germline V gene. DNA of the CDR3: TGTGCCAGCAGCTTAGATTTTCGGCAGGGAAAGGGCGAGCAGTACTTC. It translates to CASSLDFRQGKGEQYF.

The chain uses TRBV6-1 and TRBJ2-7, with D tentatively TRBD2 (5 bases). The CDR3 consists of 14 residues. Trimming took off 7 bases at V and 1 base at J, with 14 bases between the two ends. Germline lookup yields CDR1 MNHNS and CDR2 SASEGT. The CDR3, as DNA: TGTGCCAGCAACCTACAAACTAGGTCCTACGAGCAGTACTTC. Translated, it gives CASNLQTRSYEQYF.

The V call is TRBV9, the J call TRBJ2-2; D may be TRBD1 (5 bases). V dropped 0 bases and J dropped 4 bases, with 10 bases sitting between them. CDR1 and CDR2 (germline): SGDLS, YYNGEE. The CDR3 spans 15 residues. CDR3 region: CASSVDQGSTGELFF. In DNA form, the CDR3 reads TGTGCCAGCAGCGTAGATCAGGGTAGCACCGGGGAGCTGTTTTTT.